The T cell receptor (beta chain) under discussion was sequenced for a study of control samples from healthy donors and cancer patients. In germline, CDR1 is MGHRA, CDR2 YSYEKL. This CDR3 contains 16 residues. Losses at the gene ends were 1 base for V and 8 bases for J; bases not matched to a gene: 5. In this sample, this clone turned up once. The repertoire was sequenced with immunoSEQ multiplex PCR; TCRdb's copy has only in-frame clones and lacks some. The table records approximately 190,000 clones, roughly nine tenths of them present only once. J is TRBJ2-1 and V is TRBV4-1, with 13 bases fitting TRBD2. This TCR came from a man younger than 45 in good health. The sequencing sample was made of blood. The CDR3, as DNA: TGCGCCAGCAGCCAAGGCCAACTAGCGGGGGGGCATGAGCAGTTCTTC. Its protein is CASSQGQLAGGHEQFF.